This TCR beta chain is drawn from a study of cytomegalovirus exposure and HLA in healthy donors. The wider study: In an earlier analysis, some 110 million unique TCR beta sequences were found from some 180 million T cells.

Overall study results and limits: A highly shared variant cluster was judged a likely technical artifact. One variant, a missense change in DCLRE1C, was linked in a later analysis to TCR beta V- and J-gene trimming. It was reported that TCR beta sequences correctly inferred the HLA-A and HLA-B alleles for most subjects.

With respect to this clone: Its specificity is unknown.

The V gene's germline CDR1 is SNHLY and CDR2 FYNNEI. With 0 bases clipped from V and 8 bases from J, the junction kept 9 bases outside the gene matches. This CDR3 is built from 16 residues. The PCR was carried out with 60 Vbeta primers and 13 Jbeta primers. The table came from immunoSEQ multiplex PCR; TCRdb's copy has only in-frame clones and leaves some out. Seen here are under 200,000 clones, over 75% observed once, and the top ten hold around 3.2%. V gene TRBV2 combines with J gene TRBJ1-3, with TRBD1 matching over 8 bases. This clonotype was obtained from a female donor in good health and CMV-seronegative. Sequencing was carried out using PBMCs. DNA for the CDR3: TGTGCCAGCAGTGAAGCTTATCCAGGGGGCGCGGACACCATATATTTT. Protein: CASSEAYPGGADTIYF.